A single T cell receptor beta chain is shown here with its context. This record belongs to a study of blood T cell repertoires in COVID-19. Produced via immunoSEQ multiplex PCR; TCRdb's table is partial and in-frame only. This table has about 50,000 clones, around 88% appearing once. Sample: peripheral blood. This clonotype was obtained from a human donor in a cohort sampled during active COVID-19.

The CDR3, as DNA: TGTGCCAGCAGTAGAACTAGCGGGAGCTACAATGAGCAGTTCTTC. Protein sequence: CASSRTSGSYNEQFF. The chain is built from TRBV6-2 or TRBV6-3 and TRBJ2-1; 11 bases are shared with TRBD2. Trimming cost V 5 bases and J 3 bases; bases outside gene matches: 3. The germline V gene encodes CDR1 MNHEY and CDR2 SVGEGT. There are 15 residues in the CDR3.